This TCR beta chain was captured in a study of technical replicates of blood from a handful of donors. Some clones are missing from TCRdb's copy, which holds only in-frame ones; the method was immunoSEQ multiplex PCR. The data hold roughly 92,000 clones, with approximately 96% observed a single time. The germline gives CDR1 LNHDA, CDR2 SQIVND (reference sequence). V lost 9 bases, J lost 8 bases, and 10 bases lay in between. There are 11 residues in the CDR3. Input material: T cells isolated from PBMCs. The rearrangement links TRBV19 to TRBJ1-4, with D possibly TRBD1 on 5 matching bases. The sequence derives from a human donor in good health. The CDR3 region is CASQQGEKLFF. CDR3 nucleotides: TGTGCCAGCCAGCAGGGAGAAAAACTGTTTTTT.